The 26 T cell receptor beta chains below were found in one sample sequenced in a study of chemoradiotherapy in HPV16-positive cancers. Repertoires were generated with immunoSEQ multiplex PCR, while TCRdb's copy carries only in-frame clones and drops some. Of just under 1,500 clones in the sample, nearly 95% were seen once. This sample comprised tumor tissue, obtained from a patient who underwent chemoradiotherapy. The origin of the receptors is a human donor with HPV-associated anogenital cancer.

The chain uses TRBV6-1 and TRBJ2-1; 7 bases agree with TRBD2. From germline, CDR1 is MNHNS and CDR2 SASEGT. This CDR3 is 15 amino acids long. V lost 5 bases, J lost 2 bases, and 6 bases stayed unmatched. CDR3 protein: CASSLLALTYNEQFF. The CDR3, as DNA: TGTGCCAGCAGTTTACTAGCGTTGACCTACAATGAGCAGTTCTTC.

V is TRBV4-1 and J is TRBJ2-6; the D gene could be TRBD1 or TRBD2 (5 bases each). CDR1 MGHRA and CDR2 YSYEKL come from the germline V gene. The CDR3 totals 16 residues. Trimming cost V 0 bases and J 0 bases, with 6 bases left between them. CDR3 in DNA: TGCGCCAGCAGCCAAGAGAGGGGCTCTGGGGCCAACGTCCTGACTTTC. As protein: CASSQERGSGANVLTF.

The CDR3 DNA follows: TGCGCCAGCAGCAAACGAACAGGGGGCCCCGGGGAGCTGTTTTTT. Translating it yields CASSKRTGGPGELFF. The chain links TRBV5-1 to TRBJ2-2, with TRBD1 matching over 9 bases. Per the germline V gene, CDR1 is SGHRS and CDR2 is YFSETQ. The CDR3 has 15 residues. V lost 4 bases and J lost 6; bases outside the gene matches: 7.

The V call is TRBV11-2, the J call TRBJ2-5, with TRBD2 identical over 13 bases. V trimming: 3 bases; J trimming: 1 base; junction bases outside the gene matches: 2. The germline gives CDR1 SGHAT, CDR2 FQNNGV. This CDR3 has 16 residues. In nucleotides, the CDR3 is TGTGCCAGCAGCTTTACTAGCGGGGGGGGCCAAGAGACCCAGTACTTC. Translated: CASSFTSGGGQETQYF.

The chain uses TRBV20-1 and TRBJ2-4; D is unresolved. This CDR3 has 11 amino acids. The V gene's germline CDR1 is DFQATT and CDR2 SNEGSKA (reference sequence). The V end was cut by 3 bases, the J end by 9 bases, with 9 bases between. CDR3 DNA sequence: TGCAGTGCTAGGGCCCCGGGCATTCAGTACTTC. It yields the protein CSARAPGIQYF.

The chain recombines TRBV11-2 with TRBJ1-1, with 10 bases lining up with TRBD1. Germline-derived CDR1 and CDR2 are SGHAT and FQNNGV. With V trimmed by 6 bases and J by 4 bases, 14 bases remained unmatched. The CDR3 consists of 17 residues. The CDR3 loop is CASRPLRDRGSGTEAFF. As DNA, the CDR3 is TGTGCCAGCAGACCGCTCCGGGACAGGGGTTCAGGCACTGAAGCTTTCTTT. The full variable domain, rest sourced from reference TRBV11-2 and TRBJ1-1, is EAGVAQSPRYKIIEKRQSVAFWCNPISGHATLYWYQQILGQGPKLLIQFQNNGVVDDSQLPKDRFSAERLKGVDSTLKIQPAKLEDSAVYLCASRPLRDRGSGTEAFFGQGTRLTVV.

J is TRBJ1-1 and V is TRBV6-1; no definite D call. Trimming removed 3 bases from V and 2 bases from J, with 16 bases in between. The CDR3 covers 16 residues. Germline assignment: CDR1 MNHNS and CDR2 SASEGT. The CDR3 nucleotides read TGTGCCAGCAGTGATACTCCAATCCGGGCAAACACTGAAGCTTTCTTT. This encodes CASSDTPIRANTEAFF.

The V and J genes are TRBV2 and TRBJ2-7, with D possibly TRBD1 on 5 matching bases. CDR1 and CDR2 (germline): SNHLY, FYNNEI. V was trimmed by 8 bases and J by 3 bases, leaving 14 bases between them. The CDR3 has 13 amino acids. The CDR3 loop is CASGAITDYEQYF. For the CDR3, the DNA is TGTGCCAGCGGGGCCATCACTGACTACGAGCAGTACTTC.

V usage is TRBV9 and J usage is TRBJ2-1; D not certain. Trimming cost V 0 bases and J 9 bases, with 13 bases left between them. Germline-derived CDR1 and CDR2 are SGDLS and YYNGEE. The CDR3 length is 14 residues. CDR3 in amino acids: CASSVVPDSGEQFF. Here the CDR3 DNA reads TGTGCCAGCAGCGTAGTGCCAGATTCCGGTGAGCAGTTCTTC.

A single count supports this clone. V gene TRBV19 combines with J gene TRBJ1-2; 8 bases line up with TRBD1. Germline V lookup: CDR1 LNHDA, CDR2 SQIVND (reference sequence). Losses at the gene ends were 3 bases for V and 1 base for J; bases not matched to a gene: 4. The CDR3 spans 15 residues. Here the CDR3 reads CASSIRTGGNYGYTF. CDR3 DNA: TGTGCCAGTAGTATTAGAACAGGGGGTAACTATGGCTACACCTTC.

The CDR3 coding sequence is TGTGCCAGCAGTACCCGGGACAGTGGCTACACCTTC. It specifies CASSTRDSGYTF. The chain is built from TRBV6-6 and TRBJ1-2; 7 bases map to TRBD1. Germline lookup yields CDR1 MNHNY and CDR2 SVGAGI (reference sequence). CDR3 length: 12 residues. V trimming: 5 bases; J trimming: 7 bases; junction bases outside the gene matches: 4.

This clone appeared once. The chain combines TRBV27 with TRBJ2-2; D not certain. Germline V lookup: CDR1 MNHEY, CDR2 SMNVEV (reference sequence). V lost 1 base to trimming and J lost 5 bases, with 11 bases between them. The CDR3 totals 15 residues. The CDR3 nucleotides are TGTGCCAGCAGTTTATACGCAGGCGGAACCGGGGAGCTGTTTTTT. Residues: CASSLYAGGTGELFF.

This clone occurred once. The V and J genes are TRBV18 and TRBJ2-1, with TRBD2 as a possible D gene (7 bases). The CDR3 extends over 17 amino acids. Germline V gene sequence: CDR1 KGHSH, CDR2 LQKENI. Trimming removed 3 bases at V and 7 bases at J, with 22 bases between. CDR3 bases: TGTGCCAGCTCACCGGTATCGCAGGGGAGGGCCCTAAATGAGCAGTTCTTC. Protein: CASSPVSQGRALNEQFF.

This clone was observed once. CDR3 DNA: TGTGCCAGTAGCTATGACAGAAGCTCGAACACTGAAGCTTTCTTT. Its protein is CASSYDRSSNTEAFF. The chain carries TRBV19 and TRBJ1-1, with D perhaps TRBD1 (5 bases). Per germline, CDR1 LNHDA and CDR2 SQIVND (reference sequence). The CDR3 is 15 residues long. Trimming removed 6 bases at V and 1 base at J, with 15 bases between.

The rearrangement links TRBV5-6 to TRBJ1-2, with D perhaps TRBD1 (6 bases). The CDR3 totals 15 residues. Germline-derived CDR1 and CDR2 are SGHDT and YYEEEE. V lost 4 bases and J lost 3, with 16 bases in between. The CDR3 DNA follows: TGTGCCAGCAGCCGAACCGGGACAACGGACTATGGCTACACCTTC. Protein: CASSRTGTTDYGYTF.

Remarks on this clone: A junction end diverges from the germline sequence, so it may reflect a read error. The chain combines TRBV7-7 with TRBJ2-2, with a possible D match to TRBD1 (7 bases). The CDR3 length is 13 residues. CDR1 is SSHAT, CDR2 FNYEAQ, per germline (reference sequence). CDR3 DNA sequence: TGTGCTAGCAGCTTAGACGCGGGACAGAATCTGTTTTTT. Protein: CASSLDAGQNLFF.

The chain employs TRBV6-5 and TRBJ1-2, with 7 bases fitting TRBD1. The CDR3 is 16 amino acids. Unmatched junction bases numbered 12, after V lost 0 bases and J lost 8 bases. Germline values: CDR1 MNHEY, CDR2 SVGAGI. The CDR3 nucleotides read TGTGCCAGCAGTTACTCGGGACAGACGATCTATGGAGGCTACACCTTC. Translated, it gives CASSYSGQTIYGGYTF.

The chain couples TRBV10-2 to TRBJ2-5; D call uncertain. The CDR3 is made up of 12 amino acids. Between the trimmed V and J ends, which lost 1 base and 4 bases, there was a span of 4 bases. CDR1 and CDR2 (germline): WSHSY, SAAADI. The CDR3 DNA is TGCGCCAGCAGTGAGTTGGGAGAGACCCAGTACTTC. This encodes CASSELGETQYF.

The chain employs TRBV2 and TRBJ2-5; 11 nucleotides agree with TRBD2. Trimming cost V 3 bases and J 5 bases; bases outside gene matches: 14. CDR1 is SNHLY and CDR2 is FYNNEI in the germline V gene. The CDR3 loop spans 18 amino acids. The chain's CDR3 is CASSDSTSGIEPRETQYF. CDR3 in DNA: TGTGCCAGCAGTGACTCGACTAGCGGGATCGAACCCCGGGAGACCCAGTACTTC.

The gene calls are TRBV18 and TRBJ1-2, with D perhaps TRBD1 (6 bases). Looked up from germline, CDR1 is KGHSH and CDR2 is LQKENI. With 2 bases removed from V and 3 bases from J, the gap between germline ends came to 7 bases. The CDR3 contains 13 residues. CDR3 nucleotides: TGTGCCAGCTCACCAGGGGGGCACTATGGCTACACCTTC. Protein product: CASSPGGHYGYTF. Drawing the rest from reference TRBV18 and TRBJ1-2, the complete variable domain is NAGVMQNPRHLVRRRGQEARLRCSPMKGHSHVYWYRQLPEEGLKFMVYLQKENIIDESGMPKERFSAEFPKEGPSILRIQQVVRGDSAAYFCASSPGGHYGYTFGSGTRLTVV.

This rearrangement joins TRBV29-1 to TRBJ2-3, with TRBD2 matching over 8 bases. The CDR3 sequence is 13 residues long. CDR1 is SQVTM and CDR2 is ANQGSEA in the germline V gene. V dropped 7 bases and J dropped 2; count of bases not matched to a gene: 5. The CDR3 coding sequence is TGCAGCGCTATTAGCGGGACCACAGATACGCAGTATTTT. Amino acid sequence: CSAISGTTDTQYF.

This chain uses TRBV7-6 with TRBJ1-5; 9 nucleotides match TRBD1. Germline trimming cut 6 bases from V and 0 bases from J; bases unmatched to any gene: 12. This CDR3 region has 18 residues. Germline lookup yields CDR1 SGHVS and CDR2 FNYEAQ. DNA for the CDR3: TGTGCCAGCAGTGCCGGACAGGGGCTTTCGTATAGCAATCAGCCCCAGCATTTT. As protein: CASSAGQGLSYSNQPQHF.

The CDR3 sequence is CASSGALTDTQYF. The CDR3 DNA is TGTGCCAGCAGTGGGGCCCTCACAGATACGCAGTATTTT. V usage is TRBV6-1 and J usage is TRBJ2-3; D is ambiguous. V lost 4 bases, J lost 2 bases, and 7 bases lay in between. Germline lookup yields CDR1 MNHNS and CDR2 SASEGT. The CDR3 contains 13 residues.

The chain employs TRBV19 and TRBJ2-1, with 7 bases fitting TRBD1. Germline V lookup: CDR1 LNHDA, CDR2 SQIVND (reference sequence). This CDR3 spans 15 amino acids. With V trimmed by 0 bases and J by 12 bases, 11 bases remained unmatched. The CDR3 spells CASSIDGGQERGQFF. The CDR3 DNA follows: TGTGCCAGTAGTATAGACGGCGGACAGGAGAGGGGGCAGTTCTTC.

The CDR3 DNA is TGTGCCAGCAGCCCCTGGGAGCGGCTCACAGATACGCAGTATTTT. It encodes CASSPWERLTDTQYF. The V gene is TRBV7-9, the J gene TRBJ2-3, with D maybe TRBD2 (5 bases). This CDR3 contains 15 residues. Germline V CDR1 and CDR2: SEHNR, FQNEAQ (reference sequence). V was clipped by 5 bases and J by 2 bases, with 14 bases between them.

This chain joins TRBV5-1 and TRBJ2-7; D is undetermined. This CDR3 has 12 residues. Germline values: CDR1 SGHRS, CDR2 YFSETQ. V was trimmed by 4 bases and J by 6 bases, leaving 11 bases between them. This CDR3 is CASSEVAFEQYF. The CDR3 DNA is TGCGCCAGCAGCGAGGTCGCTTTCGAGCAGTACTTC.